The 6 T cell receptor beta chains reported below all come from one sample, sequenced in a study of blood T cell repertoires in COVID-19. Sequencing was performed with immunoSEQ multiplex PCR; in TCRdb, only in-frame clones are kept and a portion is missing. There are some 170,000 clones in the sample; approximately 80% occur only once, and 13% to 15% lies in the top ten. The specimen sequenced was PBMCs or T cells enriched from blood (not recorded which). The source of these receptors is a man in his forties or fifties who had recovered from COVID-19.

V and J are TRBV3-1 (or the pseudogene TRBV3-2) and TRBJ1-1, with TRBD1 as a possible D gene (6 bases). The CDR3 spans 17 residues. Per the germline V gene, CDR1 is LGHDT and CDR2 is YNNKEL (reference sequence). V was shortened by 4 bases and J by 1 base, with 19 bases between the two germline ends. CDR3 sequence reads: CASSPIGARGPNTEAFF. Written as DNA, the CDR3 is TGTGCCAGCAGCCCAATCGGGGCCAGGGGCCCGAACACTGAAGCTTTCTTT.

This clone came up once. The rearrangement uses TRBV11-1 and TRBJ2-5, with unresolved D. Germline V gene data show CDR1 as SGHAT and CDR2 as FQDESV (reference sequence). V was shortened by 5 bases and J by 2 bases, with 15 bases between the two germline ends. The CDR3 length is 15 residues. The CDR3 loop reads CASSDRSSTQETQYF. As DNA, the CDR3 is TGTGCCAGCAGCGACCGCAGTAGCACGCAAGAGACCCAGTACTTC.

The V and J genes are TRBV28 and TRBJ2-1, with 10 bases fitting TRBD2. The ends lost 3 bases at V and 8 bases at J; junction bases unmatched: 7. This CDR3 contains 15 residues. The germline V gene encodes CDR1 MDHEN and CDR2 SYDVKM. The CDR3 loop is CASSLASGGAYEQFF. In DNA, the CDR3 is TGTGCCAGCAGTTTGGCAAGCGGGGGGGCCTATGAGCAGTTCTTC.

CDR3 coding DNA: TGTGCCAGCAGCCCCCAACAGAGTCCAGAAGCTTTCTTT. Amino acids: CASSPQQSPEAFF. The chain links TRBV7-8 to TRBJ1-1; D gene uncertain. The length of the CDR3 is 13 residues. Germline lookup yields CDR1 SGHVS and CDR2 FQNEAQ. V gave up 5 bases and J gave up 8 bases, with 15 bases separating them.

The rearrangement uses TRBV11-2 and TRBJ1-1; 7 nucleotides match TRBD1. Germline CDR1 SGHAT, CDR2 FQNNGV. The V and J ends lost 7 bases and 0 bases, in that order; junction bases with no gene match: 11. There are 16 residues in the CDR3. This CDR3 reads CASTRQGGLMNTEAFF. CDR3 bases: TGTGCCAGCACAAGACAGGGTGGTCTAATGAACACTGAAGCTTTCTTT. Filled out from reference TRBV11-2 and TRBJ1-1, the complete variable domain reads EAGVAQSPRYKIIEKRQSVAFWCNPISGHATLYWYQQILGQGPKLLIQFQNNGVVDDSQLPKDRFSAERLKGVDSTLKIQPAKLEDSAVYLCASTRQGGLMNTEAFFGQGTRLTVV.

V usage is TRBV28 and J usage is TRBJ1-5, with a weak D call TRBD1 (5 bases). The CDR3 is 15 residues long. The V end was cut by 5 bases, the J end by 7 bases, with 18 bases between. Germline CDR1 MDHEN, CDR2 SYDVKM. CDR3 bases: TGTGCCAGCAGTCTCCCCCCAGGGATCGGCCAGCCCCAGCATTTT. Encoded protein: CASSLPPGIGQPQHF.